Listed below are T cell receptor beta chains from one sample, sequenced in a study of T cells after yellow fever vaccination. TCRdb recomputed calls from the 5' RACE reads with MiXCR, one row per CDR3 protein. This repertoire shows approximately 580,000 distinct CDR3 sequences, around 17% found once; its top ten account for 17%. The sequences come from PBMCs, collected more than 4 days after the first yellow fever vaccination. The source of these receptors is a man between 18 and 35 years old who received the YFV17D yellow fever vaccine. Both conserved end residues are part of each CDR3. Fields, in order: clone size, J gene, V gene, CDR3 protein. Only some rows state a clone size, as once, few, many or a class for expanded clones.

- TRBJ2-2 TRBV5-1 CASSLDRLGAGELFF
- TRBJ2-1 TRBV6-5 CASRQVTEQFF
few TRBJ2-1 TRBV3-1 CASSQHEQFF
few TRBJ2-5 TRBV20-1 CSGLRTSGQETQYF
- TRBJ2-7 TRBV18 CASSPLGEGSYEQYF
- TRBJ2-7 TRBV9 CASSVGLAGGSYEQYF
few TRBJ2-3 TRBV4-1 CASSQAWAAAADTQYF
- TRBJ2-7 TRBV27 CASSRGLGQGALKLSYEQYF
- TRBJ2-2 TRBV10-3 CAISEFAGDTGELFF
- TRBJ2-3 TRBV20-1 CSAKASESTDTQYF
many TRBJ2-1 TRBV15 CATSRGDTSGANEQFF